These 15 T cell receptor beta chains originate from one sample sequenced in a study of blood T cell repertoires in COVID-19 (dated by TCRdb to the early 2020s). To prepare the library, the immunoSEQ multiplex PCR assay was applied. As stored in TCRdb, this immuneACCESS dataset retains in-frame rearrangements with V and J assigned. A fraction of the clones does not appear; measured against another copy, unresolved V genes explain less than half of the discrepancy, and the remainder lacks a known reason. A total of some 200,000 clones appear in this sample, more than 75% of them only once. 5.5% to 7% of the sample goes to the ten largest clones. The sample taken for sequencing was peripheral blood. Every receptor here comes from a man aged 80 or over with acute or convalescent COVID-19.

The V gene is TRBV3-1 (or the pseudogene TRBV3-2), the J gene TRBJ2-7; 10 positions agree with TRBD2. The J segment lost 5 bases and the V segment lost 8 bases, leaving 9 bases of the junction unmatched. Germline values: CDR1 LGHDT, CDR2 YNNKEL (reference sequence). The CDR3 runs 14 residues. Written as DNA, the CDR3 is TGTGCCAGCCGGCAAAGCGGGAGGGGGGACGAGCAGTACTTC. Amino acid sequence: CASRQSGRGDEQYF.

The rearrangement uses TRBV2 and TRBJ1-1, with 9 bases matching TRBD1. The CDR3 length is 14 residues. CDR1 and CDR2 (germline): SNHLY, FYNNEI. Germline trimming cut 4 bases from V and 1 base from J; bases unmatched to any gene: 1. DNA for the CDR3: TGTGCCAGCAGTGGACAGGGGGGGAACACTGAAGCTTTCTTT. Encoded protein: CASSGQGGNTEAFF.

The chain's CDR3 is CASSPRSRSYNEQFF. CDR3 DNA sequence: TGTGCCAGCAGCCCCCGAAGCCGCTCCTACAATGAGCAGTTCTTC. This rearrangement joins TRBV11-3 to TRBJ2-1; D uncertain. The CDR3 spans 15 residues. Trimming removed 5 bases at V and 0 bases at J, with 11 bases between. Germline V lookup: CDR1 SGHNT, CDR2 YENEEA.

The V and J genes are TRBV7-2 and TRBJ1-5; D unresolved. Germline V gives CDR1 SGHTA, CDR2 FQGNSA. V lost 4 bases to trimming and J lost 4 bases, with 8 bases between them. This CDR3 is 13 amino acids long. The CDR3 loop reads CASSSDKNQPQHF. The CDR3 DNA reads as TGTGCCAGCAGCTCTGACAAAAATCAGCCCCAGCATTTT.

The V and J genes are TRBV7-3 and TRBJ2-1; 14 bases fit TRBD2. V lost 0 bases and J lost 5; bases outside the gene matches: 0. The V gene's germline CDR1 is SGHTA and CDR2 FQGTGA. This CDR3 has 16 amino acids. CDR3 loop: CASSLTGLAGDNEQFF. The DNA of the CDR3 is TGTGCCAGCAGCTTAACGGGACTAGCGGGAGACAATGAGCAGTTCTTC. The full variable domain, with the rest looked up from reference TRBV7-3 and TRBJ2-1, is GAGVSQTPSNKVTEKGKYVELRCDPISGHTALYWYRQSLGQGPEFLIYFQGTGAADDSGLPNDRFFAVRPEGSVSTLKIQRTERGDSAVYLCASSLTGLAGDNEQFFGPGTRLTVL.

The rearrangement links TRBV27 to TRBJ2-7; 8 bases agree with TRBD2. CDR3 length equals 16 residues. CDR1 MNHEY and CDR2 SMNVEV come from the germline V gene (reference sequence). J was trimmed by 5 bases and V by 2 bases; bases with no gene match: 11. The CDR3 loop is CASSLLGSGKSHEQYF. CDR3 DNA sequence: TGTGCCAGCAGTTTACTAGGTAGCGGGAAGTCCCACGAGCAGTACTTC.

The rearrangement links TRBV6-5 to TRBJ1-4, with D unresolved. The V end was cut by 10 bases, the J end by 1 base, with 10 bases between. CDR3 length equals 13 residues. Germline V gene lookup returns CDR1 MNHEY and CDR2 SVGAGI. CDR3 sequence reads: CANRGGTNEKLFF. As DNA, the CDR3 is TGTGCCAACCGAGGTGGAACTAATGAAAAACTGTTTTTT.

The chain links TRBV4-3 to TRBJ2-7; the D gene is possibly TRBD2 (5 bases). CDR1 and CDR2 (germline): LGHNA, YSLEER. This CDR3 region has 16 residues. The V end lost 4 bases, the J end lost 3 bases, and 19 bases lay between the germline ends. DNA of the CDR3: TGCGCCAGCAGCCCAGCACCGGGATTTAACAGCTACGAGCAGTACGTC. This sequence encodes CASSPAPGFNSYEQYV.

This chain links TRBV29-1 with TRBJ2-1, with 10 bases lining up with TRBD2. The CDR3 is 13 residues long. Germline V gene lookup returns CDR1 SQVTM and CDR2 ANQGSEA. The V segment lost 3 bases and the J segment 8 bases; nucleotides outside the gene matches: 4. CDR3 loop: CSVESLAGHEQFF. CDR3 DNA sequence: TGCAGCGTTGAGTCACTAGCGGGACATGAGCAGTTCTTC.

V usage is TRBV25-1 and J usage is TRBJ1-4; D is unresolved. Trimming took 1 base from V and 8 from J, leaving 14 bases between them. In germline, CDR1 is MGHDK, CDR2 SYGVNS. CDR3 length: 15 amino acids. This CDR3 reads CASSESGAIGEKLFF. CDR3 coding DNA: TGTGCCAGCAGTGAATCGGGAGCTATCGGGGAAAAACTGTTTTTT.

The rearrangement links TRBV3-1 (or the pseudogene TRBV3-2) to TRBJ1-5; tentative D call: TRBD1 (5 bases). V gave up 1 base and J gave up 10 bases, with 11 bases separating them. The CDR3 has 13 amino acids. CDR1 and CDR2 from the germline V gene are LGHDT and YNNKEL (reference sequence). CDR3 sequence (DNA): TGTGCCAGCAGCCAAGGGAGGGGCCGACCCCAGCATTTT. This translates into CASSQGRGRPQHF.

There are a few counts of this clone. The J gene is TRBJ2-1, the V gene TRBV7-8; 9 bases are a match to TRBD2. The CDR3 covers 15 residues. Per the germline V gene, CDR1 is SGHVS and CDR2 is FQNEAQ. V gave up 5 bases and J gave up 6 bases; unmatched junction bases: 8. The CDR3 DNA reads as TGTGCCAGCAGCCGAGTTGGGACTAGCCTCAATGAGCAGTTCTTC. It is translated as CASSRVGTSLNEQFF.

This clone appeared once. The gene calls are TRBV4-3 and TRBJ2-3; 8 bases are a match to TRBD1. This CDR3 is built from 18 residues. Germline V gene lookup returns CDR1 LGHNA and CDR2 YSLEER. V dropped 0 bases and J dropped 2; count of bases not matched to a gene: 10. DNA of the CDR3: TGCGCCAGCAGCCAAGATCTTAACAGGGGGGCCCTCACAGATACGCAGTATTTT. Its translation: CASSQDLNRGALTDTQYF.

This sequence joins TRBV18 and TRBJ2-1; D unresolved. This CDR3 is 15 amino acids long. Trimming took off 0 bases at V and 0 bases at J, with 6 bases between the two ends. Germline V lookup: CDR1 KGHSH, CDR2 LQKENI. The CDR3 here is CASSPPGSSYNEQFF. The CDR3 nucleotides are TGTGCCAGCTCACCACCGGGCAGCTCCTACAATGAGCAGTTCTTC. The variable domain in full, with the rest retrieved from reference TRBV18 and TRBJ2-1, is NAGVMQNPRHLVRRRGQEARLRCSPMKGHSHVYWYRQLPEEGLKFMVYLQKENIIDESGMPKERFSAEFPKEGPSILRIQQVVRGDSAAYFCASSPPGSSYNEQFFGPGTRLTVL.

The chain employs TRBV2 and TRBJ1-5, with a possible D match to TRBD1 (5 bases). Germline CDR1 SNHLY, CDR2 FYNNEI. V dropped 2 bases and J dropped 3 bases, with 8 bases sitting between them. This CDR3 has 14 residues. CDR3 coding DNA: TGTGCCAGCAGTGAACGACAGTCCAATCAGCCCCAGCATTTT. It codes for CASSERQSNQPQHF.